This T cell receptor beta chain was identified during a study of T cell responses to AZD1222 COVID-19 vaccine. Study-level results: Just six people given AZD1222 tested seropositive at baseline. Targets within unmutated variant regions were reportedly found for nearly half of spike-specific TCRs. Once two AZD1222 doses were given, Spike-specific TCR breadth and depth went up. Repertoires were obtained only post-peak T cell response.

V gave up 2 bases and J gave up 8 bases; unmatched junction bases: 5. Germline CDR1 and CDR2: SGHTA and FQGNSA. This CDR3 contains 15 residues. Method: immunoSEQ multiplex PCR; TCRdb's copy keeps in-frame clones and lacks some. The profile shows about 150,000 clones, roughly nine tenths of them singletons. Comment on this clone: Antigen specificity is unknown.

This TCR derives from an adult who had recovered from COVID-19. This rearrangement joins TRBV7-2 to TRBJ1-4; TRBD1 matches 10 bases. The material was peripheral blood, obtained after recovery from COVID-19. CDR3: CASSLSGQGEEKLFF. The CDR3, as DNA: TGTGCCAGCAGCTTATCCGGACAGGGGGAGGAAAAACTGTTTTTT.